This T cell receptor (beta chain) came from a study of early T cells in non-severe SARS-CoV-2 infection. The CDR3 has 16 residues. J gave up 3 bases and V 5 bases, and 10 bases lay outside the gene matches. Germline V gene sequence: CDR1 MNHNY, CDR2 SVGAGI (reference sequence). TCRdb analysed the 5' RACE reads with MiXCR anew, one entry per CDR3 protein. Among 70,000 to 85,000 distinct CDR3 sequences listed, approximately 13% were seen once. Study-wide results and caveats: Matching with VDJdb favored anti-spike CD8 responses (missing private and CD4 specificities).

Regarding this clonotype: Its antigen is unknown.

The sequence came from an adult who was a healthcare worker with PCR-confirmed SARS-CoV-2 infection or an uninfected control (not recorded which). The sequenced sample consisted of whole blood. The genes are TRBV6-6 and TRBJ2-7; 10 bases are a match to TRBD1. As DNA, the CDR3 is TGTGCCAGCAGTCCCACCCGGACAGGGGGGAACTACGAGCAGTACTTC. Translating gives CASSPTRTGGNYEQYF.